The clone carrying this T cell receptor beta chain was counted once. CDR3 size: 17 residues. V gave up 2 bases and J gave up 8 bases; unmatched junction bases: 16. Germline loops: CDR1 LGHNT, CDR2 FRNRAP. This specimen comes from a study of blood T cell repertoires in COVID-19. At the level of the study: COVID-19 samples collected from the United States, Italy and Spain covered acute and convalescent phases.

Only in-frame clones appear in the TCRdb table, and some are missing; sequencing was by immunoSEQ multiplex PCR. The sample consists of around 300,000 clones, approximately 85% of them appearing once. This receptor was taken from a woman in her 70s with acute or convalescent COVID-19. This sequence joins TRBV12-5 and TRBJ2-3; 7 bases are shared with TRBD1. Sequenced material: peripheral blood. CDR3: CASGLSGGSGGRSTQYF. The CDR3 coding sequence is TGTGCTAGTGGTTTGAGTGGCGGATCAGGGGGAAGGAGTACGCAGTATTTT.